This TCR beta chain appears in the sequencing data of a study of identical twins. Overall study results and limits: Models, which agreed with sharing between unrelated individuals, nonetheless underestimated the out-of-frame TCR alpha sharing seen in monozygotic twins.

The CDR3 covers 13 residues. Trimming took off 3 bases at V and 3 bases at J, with 8 bases between the two ends. Germline V gene sequence: CDR1 MDHEN, CDR2 SYDVKM. This clonotype was seen at least ten times. Its antigen is still unknown. TCRdb used MiXCR to reprocess the 5' RACE reads, holding one entry per CDR3 protein. The table has roughly 240,000 distinct CDR3 sequences, 6% to 8.5% seen once. These data were likewise used in another study, on yellow fever vaccine responses in identical twins.

The material sequenced was CD8+ T cells sorted from blood. The TCR was taken from a woman aged 18-29 years in good health. V is TRBV28 and J is TRBJ1-1; unclear D gene. CDR3 sequence (DNA): TGTGCCAGCAGTTTGGCCCGGTACACTGAAGCTTTCTTT. Protein product: CASSLARYTEAFF.